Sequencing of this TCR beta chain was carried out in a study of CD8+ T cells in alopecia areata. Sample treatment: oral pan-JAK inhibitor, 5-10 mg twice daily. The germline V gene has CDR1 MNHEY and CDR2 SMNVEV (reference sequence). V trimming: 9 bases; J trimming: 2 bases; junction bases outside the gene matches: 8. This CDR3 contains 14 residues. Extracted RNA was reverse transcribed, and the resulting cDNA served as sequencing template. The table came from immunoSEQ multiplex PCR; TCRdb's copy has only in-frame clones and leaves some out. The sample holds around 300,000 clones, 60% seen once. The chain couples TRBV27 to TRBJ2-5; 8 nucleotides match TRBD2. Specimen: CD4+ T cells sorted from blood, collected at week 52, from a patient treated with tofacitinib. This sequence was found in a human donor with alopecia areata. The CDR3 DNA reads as TGTGCCAGGACGGAGCTAGCGGGTCAAGAGACCCAGTACTTC. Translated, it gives CARTELAGQETQYF.